This entry describes one TCR beta chain. The antigen is not known. The CDR3 is 14 residues long. Germline CDR1 reads KGHSH; CDR2 reads LQKENI. Trimming removed 3 bases from V and 5 bases from J, with 11 bases in between. Using immunoSEQ multiplex PCR, the repertoire was profiled, and TCRdb retains in-frame clones only, with some absent. The table records about 2.4 million clones, roughly nine tenths of them present only once. These data are taken from a study of shared clonotypes between healthy human individuals. Overall study findings and caveats: Rarefaction gave evidence that sorted-subset sequencing remained incomplete despite large depth.

The sequenced sample consisted of naive CD4+ T cells sorted from blood. Subset indicated: CD45RA+ positively selected. The chain combines TRBV18 with TRBJ1-5; D is unresolved. The source of this sequence is a man younger than 35 in good health. CDR3 sequence (DNA): TGTGCCAGCTCACCCACGGGAAGTGATCAGCCCCAGCATTTT. Translated: CASSPTGSDQPQHF. Combining the CDR3 with reference TRBV18 and TRBJ1-5 gives the whole variable domain NAGVMQNPRHLVRRRGQEARLRCSPMKGHSHVYWYRQLPEEGLKFMVYLQKENIIDESGMPKERFSAEFPKEGPSILRIQQVVRGDSAAYFCASSPTGSDQPQHFGDGTRLSIL.